Each of the 8 T cell receptor beta chains below was sequenced from the same sample in a study of blood T cell repertoires in COVID-19. Sequencing used immunoSEQ multiplex PCR; TCRdb keeps in-frame clones, though not all of them. The sample carries roughly 98,000 clones, 70% to 85% recorded once. Material: peripheral blood. These receptors all come from a man in his sixties or seventies with active or convalescent COVID-19.

The chain joins TRBV10-3 to TRBJ1-3; the match to TRBD1 covers 8 bases. The germline CDR1 and CDR2 sequences are ENHRY and SYGVKD. The junction had 5 bases not matched to a gene; V was cut back by 5 bases and J by 2 bases. The CDR3 runs 15 residues. The CDR3 bases are TGTGCCATCAGTACACAGGGGGGGACTGGAAACACCATATATTTT. This codes for CAISTQGGTGNTIYF.

The chain recombines TRBV7-9 with TRBJ2-2, with 8 bases fitting TRBD2. Germline assignment: CDR1 SEHNR and CDR2 FQNEAQ (reference sequence). Trimming cost V 3 bases and J 4 bases; bases outside gene matches: 4. The CDR3 runs 15 residues. The CDR3 DNA sequence: TGTGCCAGCAGCTTCGGACTAGCTAGCACCGGGGAGCTGTTTTTT. It translates to CASSFGLASTGELFF.

This clone showed up many times. The V call is TRBV6-5, the J call TRBJ2-7; no clear D gene. The CDR3 totals 14 residues. Germline lookup yields CDR1 MNHEY and CDR2 SVGAGI. V lost 5 bases to trimming and J lost 3 bases, with 14 bases between them. This CDR3 is CASSPKRAVYEQYF. DNA of the CDR3: TGTGCCAGCAGTCCCAAACGAGCTGTCTACGAGCAGTACTTC.

The chain has TRBV24-1 and TRBJ2-5, with D possibly being TRBD2 (7 bases). CDR3 length equals 14 residues. V was pared by 6 bases and J by 5 bases, with 15 bases between. Germline CDR1 reads KGHDR; CDR2 reads SFDVKD. This CDR3 reads CATSPGGARETQYF. CDR3 sequence (DNA): TGTGCCACCAGTCCTGGGGGGGCCAGGGAGACCCAGTACTTC.

This chain joins TRBV19 and TRBJ2-6, with D possibly being TRBD1 (5 bases). The CDR3 loop spans 15 amino acids. V was clipped by 6 bases and J by 1 base, with 10 bases between them. The germline V gene has CDR1 LNHDA and CDR2 SQIVND (reference sequence). CDR3: CASRAPGSGANVLTF. CDR3 nucleotides: TGTGCCAGTAGGGCCCCAGGGTCTGGGGCCAACGTCCTGACTTTC.

The rearrangement joins TRBV30 to TRBJ1-2; D is unclear. The CDR3 is 15 residues long. Deletions cut 4 bases from V and 2 bases from J, with 17 bases between. Germline loops: CDR1 GTSNPN, CDR2 SVGIG (reference sequence). The CDR3 nucleotides are TGTGCCTGGAAATGGGCAACTTCATCCAACTATGGCTACACCTTC. Encoded protein: CAWKWATSSNYGYTF.

This chain links TRBV11-2 with TRBJ2-5, with TRBD1 matching 9 bases. The germline gives CDR1 SGHAT, CDR2 FQNNGV. The V segment lost 6 bases and the J segment 5 bases; nucleotides outside the gene matches: 4. The CDR3 contains 13 residues. The CDR3 nucleotides read TGTGCCAGCAGGGGGACAGGGCGGGAGACCCAGTACTTC. Its translation is CASRGTGRETQYF.

The chain employs TRBV18 and TRBJ2-1, with D uncertain. CDR1 is KGHSH and CDR2 is LQKENI in the germline V gene. There are 12 residues in the CDR3. Trimming stripped 4 bases from V and 5 bases from J, with 6 bases between. DNA for the CDR3: TGTGCCAGCTCACATCCAAACAATGAGCAGTTCTTC. It specifies CASSHPNNEQFF.